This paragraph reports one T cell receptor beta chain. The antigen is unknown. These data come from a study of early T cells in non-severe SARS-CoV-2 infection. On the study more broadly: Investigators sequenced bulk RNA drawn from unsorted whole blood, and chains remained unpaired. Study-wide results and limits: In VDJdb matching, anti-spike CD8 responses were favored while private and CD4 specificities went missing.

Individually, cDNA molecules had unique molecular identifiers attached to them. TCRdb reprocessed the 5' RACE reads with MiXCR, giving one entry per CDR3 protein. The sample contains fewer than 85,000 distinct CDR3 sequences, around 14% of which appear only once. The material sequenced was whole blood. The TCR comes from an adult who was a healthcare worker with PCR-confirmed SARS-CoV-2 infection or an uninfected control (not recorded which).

CDR3 sequence: CASKEISSTDTQYF. The DNA for the CDR3 is TGTGCCAGCAAAGAAATCTCTAGCACAGATACGCAGTATTTT. V gene TRBV28 combines with J gene TRBJ2-3; D gene uncertain. V lost 7 bases and J 0 bases, leaving 11 bases between the germline ends. This CDR3 comprises 14 residues. In germline, CDR1 is MDHEN, CDR2 SYDVKM.